The 28 T cell receptor beta chains listed next were all sequenced from one sample in a study of blood T cell repertoires in COVID-19. Sequencing used immunoSEQ multiplex PCR; TCRdb keeps in-frame clones, though not all of them. The data hold 220,000 or so clones, with 89% observed a single time. Sequencing was carried out using peripheral blood. These receptors were taken from a man between 60 and 75 years old who had recovered from COVID-19.

The chain uses TRBV5-8 and TRBJ2-1; D might be TRBD1 (5 bases). V lost 0 bases, J lost 3 bases, and 13 bases lay in between. Germline V gene data show CDR1 as SGHTS and CDR2 as YDEGEE. The CDR3 has 16 residues. In nucleotides, the CDR3 is TGTGCCAGCAGCTTGGGGGTGAGGACACGCTACAATGAGCAGTTCTTC. This sequence encodes CASSLGVRTRYNEQFF.

The gene calls are TRBV24-1 and TRBJ2-7; a weak D match, TRBD2 (6 bases). Trimming removed 9 bases from V and 6 bases from J, with 14 bases in between. The CDR3 has 12 residues. CDR1 and CDR2 from the germline V gene are KGHDR and SFDVKD. CDR3 sequence: CATGAGSGEQYF. DNA of the CDR3: TGTGCCACCGGGGCGGGGTCCGGCGAGCAGTACTTC.

As for this clone: The germline gene is not matched at one end of the junction; a read error may be the cause. This chain joins TRBV6-5 and TRBJ1-6; D uncertain. In germline, CDR1 is MNHEY, CDR2 SVGAGI. The CDR3 extends over 14 amino acids. The DNA of the CDR3 is TGTGCCAGCATTTACGACACCCATAATTCACCCCTCCACTTT. Its translation: CASIYDTHNSPLHF.

The rearrangement links TRBV7-9 to TRBJ1-4; 7 bases are a match to TRBD1. This CDR3 comprises 14 residues. The V segment lost 1 base and the J segment 8 bases; nucleotides outside the gene matches: 4. Germline V gives CDR1 SEHNR, CDR2 FQNEAQ (reference sequence). In DNA form, the CDR3 reads TGTGCCAGCAGCTTAGAAGGGGGCCGGGAAAAACTGTTTTTT. Amino acid sequence: CASSLEGGREKLFF. Using reference TRBV7-9 and TRBJ1-4 for the parts outside the CDR3, the full variable domain is DTGVSQNPRHKITKRGQNVTFRCDPISEHNRLYWYRQTLGQGPEFLTYFQNEAQLEKSRLLSDRFSAERPKGSFSTLEIQRTEQGDSAMYLCASSLEGGREKLFFGSGTQLSVL.

On this clone itself: Other DNA sequences in this specimen translate into the identical CDR3. The rearrangement uses TRBV6-5 and TRBJ1-6, with 7 bases identical to TRBD1. Germline V gene data show CDR1 as MNHEY and CDR2 as SVGAGI. The ends lost 6 bases at V and 9 bases at J; junction bases unmatched: 8. This CDR3 spans 14 amino acids. This CDR3 is CASRRQGIGSPLHF. The CDR3 nucleotides are TGTGCCAGCAGGCGACAGGGAATAGGTTCACCCCTCCACTTT.

This clone was counted only a few times. The chain carries TRBV18 and TRBJ1-1; D gene unclear. CDR1 is KGHSH, CDR2 LQKENI, per germline. The CDR3 is 17 residues long. V lost 0 bases and J 5 bases, leaving 19 bases between the germline ends. The CDR3 sequence: CASSPPNGRTKGTEAFF. CDR3 sequence (DNA): TGTGCCAGCTCACCACCGAACGGGAGAACGAAGGGAACTGAAGCTTTCTTT.

The rearrangement joins TRBV4-1 to TRBJ2-1, with D perhaps matching TRBD1 (5 bases). Trimming cost V 0 bases and J 4 bases, with 19 bases left between them. From germline, CDR1 is MGHRA and CDR2 YSYEKL. CDR3 length equals 18 residues. This chain's CDR3 is CASSQDPRQSSVYNEQFF. The CDR3 bases are TGCGCCAGCAGCCAAGATCCGCGACAGAGCTCAGTATACAATGAGCAGTTCTTC.

The chain combines TRBV5-1 with TRBJ2-7; TRBD1 is a possible D gene (6 bases). Germline CDR1 SGHRS, CDR2 YFSETQ. The CDR3 extends over 15 amino acids. V lost 0 bases and J 2 bases, leaving 12 bases between the germline ends. The CDR3 nucleotides read TGCGCCAGCAGCTTGGAGAGGGGGATTACCTACGAGCAGTACTTC. Amino acid sequence: CASSLERGITYEQYF.

The rearrangement uses TRBV21-1 and TRBJ2-3; the table's TRBD2 call for D was not verified on the DNA. TRBV21-1 is marked as a pseudogene. The CDR3 is 12 residues long. CDR3 amino acids: CASSKSSDTQYF. CDR3 coding DNA: TGTGCCAGCAGCAAGAGTTCAGATACGCAGTATTTT.

The rearrangement joins TRBV6-2 or TRBV6-3 to TRBJ2-6, with 7 bases lining up with TRBD1. The germline V gene has CDR1 MNHEY and CDR2 SVGEGT. The CDR3 is 15 residues long. The V gene end was trimmed by 5 bases and the J gene end by 2 bases; junction bases not matched to a gene: 3. CDR3 in amino acids: CASSQTGAGANVLTF. The CDR3 DNA is TGTGCCAGCAGTCAAACAGGGGCTGGGGCCAACGTCCTGACTTTC.

The gene calls are TRBV19 and TRBJ1-2, with D unclear. Germline CDR1 reads LNHDA; CDR2 reads SQIVND (reference sequence). V was trimmed by 2 bases and J by 1 base, leaving 8 bases between them. There are 14 residues in the CDR3. The CDR3 DNA reads TGTGCCAGTAGTATATTCGGGATTAACTATGGCTACACCTTC. Protein: CASSIFGINYGYTF.

The table lists this clone with a count of one. V usage is TRBV18 and J usage is TRBJ1-5; D is ambiguous. V was shortened by 3 bases and J by 7 bases, with 10 bases between the two germline ends. The V gene's germline CDR1 is KGHSH and CDR2 LQKENI. The CDR3 extends over 13 amino acids. CDR3 amino acids: CASSPGVNQPQHF. CDR3 DNA: TGTGCCAGCTCACCGGGCGTAAACCAGCCCCAGCATTTT.

This chain joins TRBV6-2 or TRBV6-3 and TRBJ2-5; D is unclear. V was shortened by 2 bases and J by 7 bases, with 5 bases between the two germline ends. Per the germline V gene, CDR1 is MNHEY and CDR2 is SVGEGT. The CDR3 loop spans 11 amino acids. CDR3 in DNA: TGTGCCAGCAGTTACGAGCGGACCCAGTACTTC. It codes for CASSYERTQYF.

The chain recombines TRBV7-9 with TRBJ1-1; 9 bases are a match to TRBD1. From germline, CDR1 is SEHNR and CDR2 FQNEAQ (reference sequence). This CDR3 spans 15 amino acids. V trimming: 1 base; J trimming: 3 bases; junction bases outside the gene matches: 3. The CDR3 here is CASSLGTGGHTEAFF. The DNA of the CDR3 is TGTGCCAGCAGCTTAGGTACAGGGGGCCACACTGAAGCTTTCTTT. The variable domain in full, completed from reference TRBV7-9 and TRBJ1-1, reads DTGVSQNPRHKITKRGQNVTFRCDPISEHNRLYWYRQTLGQGPEFLTYFQNEAQLEKSRLLSDRFSAERPKGSFSTLEIQRTEQGDSAMYLCASSLGTGGHTEAFFGQGTRLTVV.

The chain combines TRBV4-3 with TRBJ1-1; D gene uncertain. The germline V gene has CDR1 LGHNA and CDR2 YSLEER. This CDR3 comprises 16 residues. The V gene lost 0 bases and the J gene lost 0 bases, with 11 bases spanning the gap. The CDR3 DNA reads TGCGCCAGCAGCCAAGATCTGCAGGCTTTGAACACTGAAGCTTTCTTT. Translated, it gives CASSQDLQALNTEAFF.

This clone was counted a single time. The chain employs TRBV6-5 and TRBJ1-6; D perhaps matches TRBD1 (6 bases). The CDR3 spans 15 residues. Germline V gene lookup returns CDR1 MNHEY and CDR2 SVGAGI. Trimming took off 4 bases at V and 10 bases at J, with 17 bases between the two ends. CDR3 residues: CASSSLTGERSPLHF. DNA of the CDR3: TGTGCCAGCAGTTCCTTGACAGGCGAAAGATCACCCCTCCACTTT.

V usage is TRBV7-3 and J usage is TRBJ2-1; TRBD1 agrees at 9 bases. The ends lost 5 bases at V and 3 bases at J; junction bases unmatched: 5. Germline CDR1 and CDR2: SGHTA and FQGTGA. The CDR3 contains 15 residues. This CDR3 is CASSETGGFYNEQFF. The CDR3 coding sequence is TGTGCCAGCAGCGAGACAGGGGGTTTCTACAATGAGCAGTTCTTC.

The CDR3 DNA reads TGTGCCAGCAGCCTCCGCAGAGGGGAGACCCAGTACTTC. This encodes CASSLRRGETQYF. The chain combines TRBV4-2 with TRBJ2-5; possible D gene TRBD2, 5 bases. The CDR3 is 13 residues long. Trimming took 4 bases from V and 5 from J, leaving 11 bases between them. CDR1 and CDR2 (germline): LGHNA, YNFKEQ.

The genes are TRBV6-4 and TRBJ2-7; TRBD2 matches at 14 bases. Germline assignment: CDR1 MRHNA and CDR2 SNTAGT. Losses at the gene ends were 9 bases for V and 0 bases for J; bases not matched to a gene: 13. The CDR3 length is 18 residues. CDR3 loop: CARDFSRTSGRSSYEQYF. DNA of the CDR3: TGTGCCAGAGACTTTTCGCGGACTAGCGGGAGGAGCTCCTACGAGCAGTACTTC.

This sequence joins TRBV7-3 and TRBJ2-5; tentatively, D is TRBD2 (5 bases). V lost 5 bases and J 0 bases, leaving 7 bases between the germline ends. Germline V gene sequence: CDR1 SGHTA, CDR2 FQGTGA. CDR3 length equals 13 residues. CDR3 nucleotide sequence: TGTGCCAGCAGCCCGGGGAACCAAGAGACCCAGTACTTC. Amino acids: CASSPGNQETQYF.

The V call is TRBV10-2, the J call TRBJ1-3, with D possibly being TRBD1 (5 bases). Between the trimmed V and J ends, which lost 5 bases and 3 bases, there was a span of 11 bases. The germline CDR1 and CDR2 sequences are WSHSY and SAAADI. The CDR3 loop spans 14 amino acids. CDR3 coding DNA: TGCGCCAGCAGTCGGGGACTGGATGGAAACACCATATATTTT. It encodes CASSRGLDGNTIYF.

The chain recombines TRBV15 with TRBJ2-1; D is perhaps TRBD2 (6 bases). The CDR3 length is 19 residues. The germline V and J ends were trimmed by 0 bases and 1 base, with 19 bases remaining between them. Germline CDR1 LNHNV, CDR2 YYDKDF (reference sequence). Here the CDR3 DNA reads TGTGCCACCAGCAGAGATCTTTCGAGGTCTAGCGAATCCTACAATGAGCAGTTCTTC. Translating gives CATSRDLSRSSESYNEQFF.

The chain couples TRBV6-2 or TRBV6-3 to TRBJ2-7, with D possibly being TRBD1 (6 bases). The CDR3 is 14 residues long. V lost 2 bases, J lost 1 base, and 9 bases lay in between. The germline V gene has CDR1 MNHEY and CDR2 SVGEGT. CDR3 loop: CASSYQGQSYEQYF. CDR3 DNA: TGTGCCAGCAGTTACCAGGGGCAATCCTACGAGCAGTACTTC.

The chain links TRBV19 to TRBJ2-7; 7 bases match TRBD1. Germline CDR1 and CDR2: LNHDA and SQIVND (reference sequence). The CDR3 runs 15 residues. J gave up 0 bases and V 4 bases, and 6 bases lay outside the gene matches. The CDR3 DNA follows: TGTGCCAGTAGTAAACAGGGGCAACACTCCTACGAGCAGTACTTC. Its protein is CASSKQGQHSYEQYF.

The V gene is TRBV6-5, the J gene TRBJ2-6, with D uncertain. CDR1 and CDR2 from the germline V gene are MNHEY and SVGAGI. The CDR3 sequence is 14 residues long. V lost 5 bases and J 4 bases, leaving 9 bases between the germline ends. The CDR3 region has the DNA TGTGCCAGCAGTCCCTCCCCCGGGGCCAACGTCCTGACTTTC. It codes for CASSPSPGANVLTF.

The chain carries TRBV19 and TRBJ1-2; TRBD1 is a possible D gene (6 bases). In germline, CDR1 is LNHDA, CDR2 SQIVND (reference sequence). Between the trimmed V and J ends, which lost 6 bases and 4 bases, there was a span of 12 bases. CDR3 length: 13 residues. DNA of the CDR3: TGTGCCAGTAGGGAACAGGGTTCCTATGGCTACACCTTC. This encodes CASREQGSYGYTF.

V gene TRBV4-3 combines with J gene TRBJ2-7; D might be TRBD1 (5 bases). This CDR3 comprises 15 residues. V was clipped by 0 bases and J by 3 bases, with 12 bases between them. Per germline, CDR1 LGHNA and CDR2 YSLEER. The CDR3 spells CASSQDPRARYEQYF. CDR3 in DNA: TGCGCCAGCAGCCAAGATCCCAGGGCCCGCTACGAGCAGTACTTC.

The chain links TRBV3-1 (or the pseudogene TRBV3-2) to TRBJ1-4, with TRBD1 matching 7 bases. The CDR3 is 15 amino acids. The V gene end was trimmed by 2 bases and the J gene end by 5 bases; junction bases not matched to a gene: 5. Germline V lookup: CDR1 LGHDT, CDR2 YNNKEL (reference sequence). The CDR3 nucleotides are TGTGCCAGCAGCCAACGGACAGGATTAAATGAAAAACTGTTTTTT. It translates to CASSQRTGLNEKLFF.